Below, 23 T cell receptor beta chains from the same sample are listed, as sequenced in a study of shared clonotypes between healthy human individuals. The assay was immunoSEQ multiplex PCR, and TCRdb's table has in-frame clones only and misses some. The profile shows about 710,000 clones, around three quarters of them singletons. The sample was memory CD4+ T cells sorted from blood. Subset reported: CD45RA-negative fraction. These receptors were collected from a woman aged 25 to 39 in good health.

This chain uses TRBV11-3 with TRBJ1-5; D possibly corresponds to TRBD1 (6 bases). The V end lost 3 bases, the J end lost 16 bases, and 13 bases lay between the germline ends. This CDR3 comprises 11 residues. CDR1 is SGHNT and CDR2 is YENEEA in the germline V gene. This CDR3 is CASSFPTGTHF. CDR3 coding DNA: TGTGCCAGCAGCTTTCCGACAGGCACTCATTTT.

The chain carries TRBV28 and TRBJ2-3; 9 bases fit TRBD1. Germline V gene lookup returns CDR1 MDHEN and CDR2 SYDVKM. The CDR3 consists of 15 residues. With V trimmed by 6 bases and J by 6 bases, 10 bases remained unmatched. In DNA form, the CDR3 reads TGTGCCAGCAGGTCCCCGGGACAGGGCAAGGATACGCAGTATTTT. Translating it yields CASRSPGQGKDTQYF.

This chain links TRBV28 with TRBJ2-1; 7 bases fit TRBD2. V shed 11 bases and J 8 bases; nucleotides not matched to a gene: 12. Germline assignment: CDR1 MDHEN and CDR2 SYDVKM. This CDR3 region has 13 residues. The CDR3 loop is CALGGGVGYEQFF. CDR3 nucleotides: TGTGCCCTTGGTGGGGGGGTTGGCTATGAGCAGTTCTTC.

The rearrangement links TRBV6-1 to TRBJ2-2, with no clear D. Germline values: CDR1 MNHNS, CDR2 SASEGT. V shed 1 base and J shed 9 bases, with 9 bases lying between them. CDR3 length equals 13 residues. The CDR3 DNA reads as TGTGCCAGCAGTGAAGATAGTGACCGGGAGCTGTTTTTT. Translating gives CASSEDSDRELFF.

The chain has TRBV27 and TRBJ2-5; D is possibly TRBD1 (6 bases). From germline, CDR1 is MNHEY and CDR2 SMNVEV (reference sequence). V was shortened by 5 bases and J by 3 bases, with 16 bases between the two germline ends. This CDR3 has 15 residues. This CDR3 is CASSPPRQAEETQYF. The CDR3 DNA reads TGTGCCAGCAGTCCTCCTAGACAGGCAGAAGAGACCCAGTACTTC.

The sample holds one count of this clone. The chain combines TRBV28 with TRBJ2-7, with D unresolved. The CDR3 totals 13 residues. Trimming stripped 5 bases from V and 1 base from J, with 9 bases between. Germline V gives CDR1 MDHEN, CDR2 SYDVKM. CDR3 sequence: CASSLGKSYEQYF. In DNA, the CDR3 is TGTGCCAGCAGTCTGGGGAAATCCTACGAGCAGTACTTC.

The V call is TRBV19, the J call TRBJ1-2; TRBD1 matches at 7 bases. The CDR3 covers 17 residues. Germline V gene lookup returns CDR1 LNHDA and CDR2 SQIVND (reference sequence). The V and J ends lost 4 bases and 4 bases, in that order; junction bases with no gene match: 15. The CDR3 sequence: CASSTHRDSSSSYGYTF. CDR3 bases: TGTGCCAGTAGTACCCACCGGGACAGCTCCTCCTCCTATGGCTACACCTTC. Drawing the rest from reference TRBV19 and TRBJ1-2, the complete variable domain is DGGITQSPKYLFRKEGQNVTLSCEQNLNHDAMYWYRQDPGQGLRLIYYSQIVNDFQKGDIAEGYSVSREKKESFPLTVTSAQKNPTAFYLCASSTHRDSSSSYGYTFGSGTRLTVV.

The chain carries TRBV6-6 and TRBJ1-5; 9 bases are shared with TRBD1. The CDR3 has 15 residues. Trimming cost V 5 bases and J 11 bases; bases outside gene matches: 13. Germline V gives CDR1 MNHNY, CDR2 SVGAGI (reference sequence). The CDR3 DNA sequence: TGTGCCAGCAGTGTGACCGGGACAGGGCTCCAGACCCAGCATTTT. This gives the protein CASSVTGTGLQTQHF.

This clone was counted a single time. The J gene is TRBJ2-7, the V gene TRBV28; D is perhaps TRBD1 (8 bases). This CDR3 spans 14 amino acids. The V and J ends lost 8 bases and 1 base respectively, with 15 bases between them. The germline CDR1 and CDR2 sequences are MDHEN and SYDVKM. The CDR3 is CASYDRGGSYEQYF. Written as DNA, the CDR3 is TGTGCCAGCTATGACAGGGGAGGGTCCTACGAGCAGTACTTC. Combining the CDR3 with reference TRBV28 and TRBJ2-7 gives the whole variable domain DVKVTQSSRYLVKRTGEKVFLECVQDMDHENMFWYRQDPGLGLRLIYFSYDVKMKEKGDIPEGYSVSREKKERFSLILESASTNQTSMYLCASYDRGGSYEQYFGPGTRLTVT.

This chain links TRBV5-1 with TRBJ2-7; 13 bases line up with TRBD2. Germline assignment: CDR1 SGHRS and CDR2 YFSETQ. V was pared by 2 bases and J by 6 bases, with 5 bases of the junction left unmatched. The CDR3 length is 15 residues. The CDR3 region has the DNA TGCGCCAGCAGCTTTGGGACTAGCGGGACGGGCGAGCAGTACTTC. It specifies CASSFGTSGTGEQYF.

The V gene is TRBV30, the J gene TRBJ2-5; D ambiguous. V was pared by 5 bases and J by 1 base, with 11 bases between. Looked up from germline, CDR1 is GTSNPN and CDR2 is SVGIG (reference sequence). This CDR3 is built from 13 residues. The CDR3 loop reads CAWETPGQETQYF. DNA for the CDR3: TGTGCCTGGGAGACACCTGGCCAAGAGACCCAGTACTTC.

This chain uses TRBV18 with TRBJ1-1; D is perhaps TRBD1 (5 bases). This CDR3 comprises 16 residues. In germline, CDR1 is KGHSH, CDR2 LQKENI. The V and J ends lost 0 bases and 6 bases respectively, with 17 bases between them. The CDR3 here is CASSPPPGTLVAEAFF. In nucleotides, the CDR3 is TGTGCCAGCTCACCACCTCCCGGGACCTTGGTGGCTGAAGCTTTCTTT.

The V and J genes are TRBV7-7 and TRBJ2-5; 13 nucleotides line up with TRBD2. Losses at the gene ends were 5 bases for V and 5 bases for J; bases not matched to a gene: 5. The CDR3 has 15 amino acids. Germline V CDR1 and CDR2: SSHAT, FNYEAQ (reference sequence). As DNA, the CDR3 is TGTGCCAGCAGCCGAGGACTAGCGGGGGTTGAGACCCAGTACTTC. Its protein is CASSRGLAGVETQYF.

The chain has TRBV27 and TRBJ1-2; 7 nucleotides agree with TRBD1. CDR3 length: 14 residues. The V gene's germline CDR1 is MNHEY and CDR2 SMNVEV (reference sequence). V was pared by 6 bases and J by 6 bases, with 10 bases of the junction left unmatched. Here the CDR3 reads CASRRLDRAHGYTF. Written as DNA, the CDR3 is TGTGCCAGCAGGCGACTCGACAGGGCCCATGGCTACACCTTC.

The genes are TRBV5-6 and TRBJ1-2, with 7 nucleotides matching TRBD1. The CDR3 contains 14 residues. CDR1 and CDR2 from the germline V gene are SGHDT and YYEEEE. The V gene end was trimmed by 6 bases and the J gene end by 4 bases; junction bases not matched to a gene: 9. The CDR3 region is CASTKIQGTYGYTF. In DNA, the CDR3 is TGTGCCAGCACCAAAATACAGGGGACCTATGGCTACACCTTC.

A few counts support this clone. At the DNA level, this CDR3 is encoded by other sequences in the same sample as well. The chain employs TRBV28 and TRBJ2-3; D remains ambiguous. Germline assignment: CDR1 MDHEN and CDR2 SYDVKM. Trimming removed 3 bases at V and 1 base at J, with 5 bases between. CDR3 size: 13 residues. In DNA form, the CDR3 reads TGTGCCAGCAGTTTGGCGGGCACAGATACGCAGTATTTT. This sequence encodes CASSLAGTDTQYF.

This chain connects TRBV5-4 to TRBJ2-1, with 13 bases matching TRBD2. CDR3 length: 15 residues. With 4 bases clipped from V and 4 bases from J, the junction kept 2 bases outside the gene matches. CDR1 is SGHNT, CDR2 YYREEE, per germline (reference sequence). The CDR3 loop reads CASSPTSGGYNEQFF. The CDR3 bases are TGTGCCAGCAGCCCGACTAGCGGGGGGTACAATGAGCAGTTCTTC.

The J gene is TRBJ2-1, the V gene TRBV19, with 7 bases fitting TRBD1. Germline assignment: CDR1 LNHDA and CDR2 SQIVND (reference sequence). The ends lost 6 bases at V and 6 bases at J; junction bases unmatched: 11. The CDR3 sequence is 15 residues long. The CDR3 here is CASSPGTVSINEQFF. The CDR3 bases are TGTGCCAGTAGCCCCGGGACAGTTAGTATCAATGAGCAGTTCTTC.

This CDR3 is CASSLWAGRTDTQYF. The CDR3 region has the DNA TGTGCCAGCAGTTTATGGGCGGGAAGGACAGATACGCAGTATTTT. The gene calls are TRBV27 and TRBJ2-3, with TRBD2 as a possible D gene (6 bases). Germline V CDR1 and CDR2: MNHEY, SMNVEV (reference sequence). V was cut by 1 base and J by 3 bases, with 11 bases left in between. The CDR3 loop spans 15 amino acids.

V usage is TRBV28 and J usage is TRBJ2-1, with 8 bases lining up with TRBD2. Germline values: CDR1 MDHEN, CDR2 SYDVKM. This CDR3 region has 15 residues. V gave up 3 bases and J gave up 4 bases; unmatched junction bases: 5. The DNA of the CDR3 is TGTGCCAGCAGTTTGGGCGGGGGGAGGTACAATGAGCAGTTCTTC. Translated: CASSLGGGRYNEQFF.

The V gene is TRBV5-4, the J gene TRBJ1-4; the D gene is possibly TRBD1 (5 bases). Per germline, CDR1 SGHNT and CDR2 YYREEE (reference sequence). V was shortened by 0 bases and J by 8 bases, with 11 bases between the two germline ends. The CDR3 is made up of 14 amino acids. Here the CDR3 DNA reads TGTGCCAGCAGCTTGGCAGGGATCGGGGAAAAACTGTTTTTT. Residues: CASSLAGIGEKLFF.

The CDR3 sequence: CASSSSGGADTEAFF. CDR3 DNA sequence: TGTGCCAGCAGTTCATCAGGGGGCGCAGACACTGAAGCTTTCTTT. This chain connects TRBV28 to TRBJ1-1; 8 nucleotides agree with TRBD1. Germline assignment: CDR1 MDHEN and CDR2 SYDVKM. The CDR3 extends over 15 amino acids. V shed 4 bases and J 3 bases; nucleotides not matched to a gene: 7. Supplemented by reference TRBV28 and TRBJ1-1, the full variable domain reads DVKVTQSSRYLVKRTGEKVFLECVQDMDHENMFWYRQDPGLGLRLIYFSYDVKMKEKGDIPEGYSVSREKKERFSLILESASTNQTSMYLCASSSSGGADTEAFFGQGTRLTVV.

CDR3 bases: TGTGCCAGCAGCCAGACTGGGGGGACTAATGAAAAACTGTTTTTT. Amino acids: CASSQTGGTNEKLFF. V is TRBV11-2 and J is TRBJ1-4; TRBD1 might be the D (5 bases). Germline V CDR1 and CDR2: SGHAT, FQNNGV. The CDR3 is made up of 15 amino acids. V lost 5 bases and J 2 bases, leaving 12 bases between the germline ends.